Listed below are T cell receptor beta chains from one sample, sequenced in a study of T cells in Graves' hyperthyroidism and ophthalmopathy. TCRdb processed the multiplex PCR reads anew with MiXCR; each CDR3 protein has one entry. Altogether about 570,000 distinct CDR3 sequences are present, about 45% being singletons, with the ten largest covering around 20%. The sample consisted of peripheral blood or thyroid tissue (not recorded which). The receptor set was obtained from an adult woman with Graves' disease, either hyperthyroidism or ophthalmopathy (not recorded which). Each CDR3 is given with its conserved first and last residue. Fields, in order: V gene, D gene, CDR3 protein. A D gene is named only where the DNA matches it firmly.

V gene: TRBV5-1
D gene: .
CDR3 protein: CASSPAAQPNSGWAFF

V gene: TRBV10-2
D gene: .
CDR3 protein: CASWGRGNSNQPQHF

V gene: TRBV12-5
D gene: TRBD2
CDR3 protein: CASGRKNTGELFF

V gene: TRBV5-1
D gene: TRBD1
CDR3 protein: CASSWDGQAYEQYF

V gene: TRBV19
D gene: TRBD1
CDR3 protein: CASSIGTGRFGYTF

V gene: TRBV10-3
D gene: .
CDR3 protein: CAISDMARASSGNTIYF

V gene: TRBV29-1
D gene: .
CDR3 protein: CSVSERFSYEQYF

V gene: TRBV4-2
D gene: .
CDR3 protein: CASSQDRGGGYGYTF

V gene: TRBV25-1
D gene: .
CDR3 protein: CASSEFPSRADRYGYTF

V gene: TRBV12-3/TRBV12-4
D gene: TRBD1
CDR3 protein: CASVREDRAGNTIYF